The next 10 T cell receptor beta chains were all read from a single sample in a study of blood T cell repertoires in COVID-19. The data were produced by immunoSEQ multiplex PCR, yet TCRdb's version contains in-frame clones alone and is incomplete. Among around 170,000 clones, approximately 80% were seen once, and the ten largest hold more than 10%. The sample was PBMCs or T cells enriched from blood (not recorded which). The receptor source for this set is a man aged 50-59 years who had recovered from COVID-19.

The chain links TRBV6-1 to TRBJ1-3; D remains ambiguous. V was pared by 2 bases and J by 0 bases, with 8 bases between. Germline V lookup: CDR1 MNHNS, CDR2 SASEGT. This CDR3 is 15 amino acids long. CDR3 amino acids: CASSEWAASGNTIYF. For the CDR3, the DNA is TGTGCCAGCAGTGAATGGGCAGCCTCTGGAAACACCATATATTTT.

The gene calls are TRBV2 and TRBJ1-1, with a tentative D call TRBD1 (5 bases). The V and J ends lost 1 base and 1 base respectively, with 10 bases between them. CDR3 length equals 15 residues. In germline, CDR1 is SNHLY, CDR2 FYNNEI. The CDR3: CASSEVQGRNTEAFF. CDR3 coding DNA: TGTGCCAGCAGTGAAGTCCAGGGAAGGAACACTGAAGCTTTCTTT.

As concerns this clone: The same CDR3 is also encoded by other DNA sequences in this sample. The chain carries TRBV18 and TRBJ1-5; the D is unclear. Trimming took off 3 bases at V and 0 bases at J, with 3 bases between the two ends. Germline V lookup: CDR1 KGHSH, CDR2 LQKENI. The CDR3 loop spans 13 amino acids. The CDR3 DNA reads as TGTGCCAGCTCACCGAGTAGCAATCAGCCCCAGCATTTT. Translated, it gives CASSPSSNQPQHF.

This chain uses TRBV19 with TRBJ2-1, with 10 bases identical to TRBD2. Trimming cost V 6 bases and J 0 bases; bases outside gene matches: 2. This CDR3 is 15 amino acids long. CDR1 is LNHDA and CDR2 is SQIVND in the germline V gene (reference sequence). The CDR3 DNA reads TGTGCCAGTAGCCCTAGCGGGAGCTCCTACAATGAGCAGTTCTTC. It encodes CASSPSGSSYNEQFF.

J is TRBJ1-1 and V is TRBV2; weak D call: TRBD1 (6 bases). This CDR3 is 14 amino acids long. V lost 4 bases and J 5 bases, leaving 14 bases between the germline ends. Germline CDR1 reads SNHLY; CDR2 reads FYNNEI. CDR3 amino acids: CASSVYRERTEAFF. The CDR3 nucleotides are TGTGCCAGCAGTGTTTACAGGGAAAGGACTGAAGCTTTCTTT.

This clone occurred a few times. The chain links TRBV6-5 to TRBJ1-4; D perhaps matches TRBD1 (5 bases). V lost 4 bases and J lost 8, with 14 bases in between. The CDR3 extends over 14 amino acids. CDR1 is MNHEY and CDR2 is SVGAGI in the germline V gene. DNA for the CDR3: TGTGCCAGCAGTTCCGGGGGACCTCGGGAAAAACTGTTTTTT. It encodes CASSSGGPREKLFF.

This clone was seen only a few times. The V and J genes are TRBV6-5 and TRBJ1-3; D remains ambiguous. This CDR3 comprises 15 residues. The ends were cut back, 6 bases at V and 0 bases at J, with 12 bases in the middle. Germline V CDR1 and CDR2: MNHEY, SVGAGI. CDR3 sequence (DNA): TGTGCCAGCAGGGATAACTACAACTCTGGAAACACCATATATTTT. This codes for CASRDNYNSGNTIYF.

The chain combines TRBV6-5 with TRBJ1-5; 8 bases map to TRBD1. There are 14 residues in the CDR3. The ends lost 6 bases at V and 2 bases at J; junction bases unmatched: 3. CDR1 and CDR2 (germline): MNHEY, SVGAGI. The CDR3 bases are TGTGCCAGCAGCAAGACAGGGGGCAATCAGCCCCAGCATTTT. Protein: CASSKTGGNQPQHF.

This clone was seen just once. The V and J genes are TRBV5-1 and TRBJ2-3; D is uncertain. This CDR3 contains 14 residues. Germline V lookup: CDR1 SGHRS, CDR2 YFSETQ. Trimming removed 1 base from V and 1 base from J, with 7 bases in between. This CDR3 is CASSLRTGTDTQYF. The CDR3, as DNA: TGCGCCAGCAGCTTGCGAACAGGCACAGATACGCAGTATTTT.

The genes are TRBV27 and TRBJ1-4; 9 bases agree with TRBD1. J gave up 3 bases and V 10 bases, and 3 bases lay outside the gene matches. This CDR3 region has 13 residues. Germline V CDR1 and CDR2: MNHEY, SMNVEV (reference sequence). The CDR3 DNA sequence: TGTGCCACCCGGGACAGGGCTAATGAAAAACTGTTTTTT. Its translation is CATRDRANEKLFF.